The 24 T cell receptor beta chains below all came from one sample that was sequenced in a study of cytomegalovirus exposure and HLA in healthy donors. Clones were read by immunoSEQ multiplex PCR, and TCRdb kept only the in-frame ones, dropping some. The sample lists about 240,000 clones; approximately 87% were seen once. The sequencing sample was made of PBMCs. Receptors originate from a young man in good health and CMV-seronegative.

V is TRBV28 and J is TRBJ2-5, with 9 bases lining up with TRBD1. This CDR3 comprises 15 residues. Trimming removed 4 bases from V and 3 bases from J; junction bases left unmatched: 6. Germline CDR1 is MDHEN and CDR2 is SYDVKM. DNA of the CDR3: TGTGCCAGCAGTTCGTCGGGACAGGGCAAAGAGACCCAGTACTTC. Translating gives CASSSSGQGKETQYF.

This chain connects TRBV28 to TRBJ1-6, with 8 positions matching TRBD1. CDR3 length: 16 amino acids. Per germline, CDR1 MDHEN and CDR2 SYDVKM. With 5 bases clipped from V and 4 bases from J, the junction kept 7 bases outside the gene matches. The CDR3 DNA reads TGTGCCAGCAGTCCGTATGGACAGGGTTATAATTCACCCCTCCACTTT. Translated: CASSPYGQGYNSPLHF.

CDR3 nucleotides: TGCGCCAGCAGCCAGGATCGAGAGGGGGCGCGGTCCTACGAGCAGTACTTC. Protein sequence: CASSQDREGARSYEQYF. The rearrangement joins TRBV4-1 to TRBJ2-7, with 7 bases fitting TRBD1. This CDR3 region has 17 residues. Germline CDR1 MGHRA, CDR2 YSYEKL. J gave up 1 base and V 3 bases, and 12 bases lay outside the gene matches.

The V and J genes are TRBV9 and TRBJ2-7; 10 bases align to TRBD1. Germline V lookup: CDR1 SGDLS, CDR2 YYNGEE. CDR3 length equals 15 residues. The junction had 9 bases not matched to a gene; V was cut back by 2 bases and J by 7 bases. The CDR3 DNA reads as TGTGCCAGCAGCGTGGAGCCGGGACAGGGGCTTGAGCAGTACTTC. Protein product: CASSVEPGQGLEQYF.

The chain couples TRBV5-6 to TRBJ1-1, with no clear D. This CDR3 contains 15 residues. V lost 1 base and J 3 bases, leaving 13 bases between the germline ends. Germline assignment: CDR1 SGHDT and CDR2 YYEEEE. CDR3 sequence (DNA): TGTGCCAGCAGCTTGTCTCTTATGGGAGACACTGAAGCTTTCTTT. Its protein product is CASSLSLMGDTEAFF. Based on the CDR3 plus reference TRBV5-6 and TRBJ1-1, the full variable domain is DAGVTQSPTHLIKTRGQQVTLRCSPKSGHDTVSWYQQALGQGPQFIFQYYEEEERQRGNFPDRFSGHQFPNYSSELNVNALLLGDSALYLCASSLSLMGDTEAFFGQGTRLTVV.

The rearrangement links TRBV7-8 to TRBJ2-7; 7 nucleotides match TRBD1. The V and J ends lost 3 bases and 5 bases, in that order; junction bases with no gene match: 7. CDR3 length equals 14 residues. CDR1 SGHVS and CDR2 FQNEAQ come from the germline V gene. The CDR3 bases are TGTGCCAGCAGCTTCGCGACAGGGCACCACGAGCAGTACTTC. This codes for CASSFATGHHEQYF.

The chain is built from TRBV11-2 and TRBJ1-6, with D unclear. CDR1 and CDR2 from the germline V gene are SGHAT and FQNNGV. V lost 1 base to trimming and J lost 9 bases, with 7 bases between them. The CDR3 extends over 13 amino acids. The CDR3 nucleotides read TGTGCCAGCAGCTTAGTTCGTAGTTCACCCCTCCACTTT. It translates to CASSLVRSSPLHF.

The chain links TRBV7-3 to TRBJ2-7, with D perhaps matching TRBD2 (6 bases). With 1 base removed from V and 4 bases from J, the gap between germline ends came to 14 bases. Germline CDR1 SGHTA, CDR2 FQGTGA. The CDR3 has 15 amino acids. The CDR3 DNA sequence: TGTGCCAGCAGCTTAATCGGGGGAGCCTTATACGAGCAGTACTTC. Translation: CASSLIGGALYEQYF.

The CDR3 DNA reads as TGCGCCAGCAGCTTCCTACCCAATGAGCAGTTCTTC. This translates into CASSFLPNEQFF. V gene TRBV5-1 combines with J gene TRBJ2-1, with D unclear. The CDR3 length is 12 residues. V dropped 2 bases and J dropped 6 bases, with 6 bases sitting between them. CDR1 and CDR2 (germline): SGHRS, YFSETQ.

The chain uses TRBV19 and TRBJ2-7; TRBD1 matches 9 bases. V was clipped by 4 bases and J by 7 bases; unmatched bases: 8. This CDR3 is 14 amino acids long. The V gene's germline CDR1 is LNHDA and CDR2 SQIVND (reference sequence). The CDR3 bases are TGTGCCAGTAGTAAATGGGACAGGGTAGAAGAGCAGTACTTC. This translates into CASSKWDRVEEQYF. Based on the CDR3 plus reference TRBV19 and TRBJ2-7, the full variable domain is DGGITQSPKYLFRKEGQNVTLSCEQNLNHDAMYWYRQDPGQGLRLIYYSQIVNDFQKGDIAEGYSVSREKKESFPLTVTSAQKNPTAFYLCASSKWDRVEEQYFGPGTRLTVT.

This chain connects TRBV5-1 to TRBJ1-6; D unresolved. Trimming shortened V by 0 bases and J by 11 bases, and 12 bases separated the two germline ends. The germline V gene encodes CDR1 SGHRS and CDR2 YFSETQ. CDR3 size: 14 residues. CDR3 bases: TGCGCCAGCAGCTTGGACAGTGGATTACCACCCCTCCACTTT. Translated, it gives CASSLDSGLPPLHF.

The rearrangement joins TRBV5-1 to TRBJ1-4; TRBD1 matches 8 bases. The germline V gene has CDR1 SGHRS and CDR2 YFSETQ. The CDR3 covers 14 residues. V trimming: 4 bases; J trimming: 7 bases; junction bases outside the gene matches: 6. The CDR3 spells CASSPRGQSEKLFF. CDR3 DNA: TGCGCCAGCAGCCCCAGGGGGCAGAGTGAAAAACTGTTTTTT.

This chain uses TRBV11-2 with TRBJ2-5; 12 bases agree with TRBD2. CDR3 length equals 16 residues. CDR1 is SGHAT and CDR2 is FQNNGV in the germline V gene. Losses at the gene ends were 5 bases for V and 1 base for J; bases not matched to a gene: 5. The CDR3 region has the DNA TGTGCCAGCAGCCTCCCTAGCGGGGGGGCCCAAGAGACCCAGTACTTC. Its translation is CASSLPSGGAQETQYF.

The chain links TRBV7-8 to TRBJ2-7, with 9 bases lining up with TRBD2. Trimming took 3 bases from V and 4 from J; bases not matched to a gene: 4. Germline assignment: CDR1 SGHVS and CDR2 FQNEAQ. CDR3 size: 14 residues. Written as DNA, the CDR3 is TGTGCCAGCAGCTTGGAAGCGGGGGGTTACGAGCAGTACTTC. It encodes CASSLEAGGYEQYF.

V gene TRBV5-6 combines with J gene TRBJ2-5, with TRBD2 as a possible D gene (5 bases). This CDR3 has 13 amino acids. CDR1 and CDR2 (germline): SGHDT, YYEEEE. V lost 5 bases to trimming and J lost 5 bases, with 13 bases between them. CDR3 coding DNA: TGTGCCAGCAGGATACGGGGTTGGGAGACCCAGTACTTC. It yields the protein CASRIRGWETQYF. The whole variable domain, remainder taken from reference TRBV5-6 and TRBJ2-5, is DAGVTQSPTHLIKTRGQQVTLRCSPKSGHDTVSWYQQALGQGPQFIFQYYEEEERQRGNFPDRFSGHQFPNYSSELNVNALLLGDSALYLCASRIRGWETQYFGPGTRLLVL.

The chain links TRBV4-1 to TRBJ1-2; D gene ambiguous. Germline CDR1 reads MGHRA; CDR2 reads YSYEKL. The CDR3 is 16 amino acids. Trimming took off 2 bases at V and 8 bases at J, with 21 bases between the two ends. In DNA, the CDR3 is TGCGCCAGCAGCCAACCCCCCCCGGGTAGGTCGGGAGGCTACACCTTC. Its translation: CASSQPPPGRSGGYTF.

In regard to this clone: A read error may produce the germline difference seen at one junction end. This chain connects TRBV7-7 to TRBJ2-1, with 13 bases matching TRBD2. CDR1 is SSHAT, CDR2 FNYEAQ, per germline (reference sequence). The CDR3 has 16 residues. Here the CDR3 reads CASSLGRLAGGNEQFF. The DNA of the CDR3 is TGTGCTAGCAGCTTAGGGCGACTAGCGGGGGGTAATGAGCAGTTCTTC.

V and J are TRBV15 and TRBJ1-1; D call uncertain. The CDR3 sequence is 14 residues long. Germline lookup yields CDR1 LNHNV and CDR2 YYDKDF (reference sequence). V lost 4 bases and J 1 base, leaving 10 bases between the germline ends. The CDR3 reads CATSIVNRNTEAFF. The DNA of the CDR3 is TGTGCCACCAGCATCGTCAACAGGAACACTGAAGCTTTCTTT.

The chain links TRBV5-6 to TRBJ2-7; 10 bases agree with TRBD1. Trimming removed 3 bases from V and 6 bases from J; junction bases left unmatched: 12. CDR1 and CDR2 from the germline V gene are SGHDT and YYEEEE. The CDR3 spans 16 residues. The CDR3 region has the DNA TGTGCCAGCAGCTGGGGACAGGGGTTAAGGATTAGCGAGCAGTACTTC. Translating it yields CASSWGQGLRISEQYF.

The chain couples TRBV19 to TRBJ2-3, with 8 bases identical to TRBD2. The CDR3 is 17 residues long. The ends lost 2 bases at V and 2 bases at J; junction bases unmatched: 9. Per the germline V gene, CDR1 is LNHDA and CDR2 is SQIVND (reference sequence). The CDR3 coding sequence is TGTGCCAGTAGTATACAGTCCGGGACTAGTCTCACAGATACGCAGTATTTT. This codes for CASSIQSGTSLTDTQYF.

The CDR3: CSAAGGANYGYTF. The CDR3 DNA is TGCAGCGCCGCCGGCGGAGCTAACTATGGCTACACCTTC. V and J are TRBV29-1 and TRBJ1-2; D ambiguous. CDR1 and CDR2 (germline): SQVTM, ANQGSEA. Trimming pared 7 bases from V and 0 bases from J, leaving 12 bases between. The CDR3 spans 13 residues.

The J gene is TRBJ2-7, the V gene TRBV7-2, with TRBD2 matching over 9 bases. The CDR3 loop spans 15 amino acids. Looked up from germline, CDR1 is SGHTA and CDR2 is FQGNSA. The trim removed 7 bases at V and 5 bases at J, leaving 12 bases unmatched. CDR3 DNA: TGTGCCAGCAAGGTCGGCGGGGGGGCTACGAACGAGCAGTACTTC. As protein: CASKVGGGATNEQYF.

CDR3 sequence (DNA): TGTGCCAGCAGCCAAGATCATGGTTCTAGCGGGAGCGAGCAGTACTTC. It codes for CASSQDHGSSGSEQYF. The chain has TRBV4-2 and TRBJ2-7, with 10 positions matching TRBD2. V gave up 0 bases and J gave up 6 bases; unmatched junction bases: 8. The CDR3 spans 16 residues. The germline V gene encodes CDR1 LGHNA and CDR2 YNFKEQ.

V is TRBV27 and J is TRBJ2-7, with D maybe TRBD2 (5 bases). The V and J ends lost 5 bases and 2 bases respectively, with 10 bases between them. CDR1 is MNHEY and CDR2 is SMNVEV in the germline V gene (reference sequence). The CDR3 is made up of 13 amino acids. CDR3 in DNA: TGTGCCAGCAGTCTGGACTGGGCCTACGAGCAGTACTTC. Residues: CASSLDWAYEQYF.